Listed here are 23 T cell receptor beta chains from one sample, sequenced in a study of T cells after somatic rescue of genetic block. TCRdb's table, derived via immunoSEQ multiplex PCR, lists solely in-frame clones and lacks some. This sample has roughly 58,000 clones, with around 96% found just once. The sample taken for sequencing was peripheral blood mononuclear cells (PBMCs). The receptors derive from a child less than two years old.

The chain combines TRBV5-4 with TRBJ2-7; no firm D call. The CDR3 length is 14 residues. Trimming removed 4 bases from V and 2 bases from J, with 13 bases in between. The germline gives CDR1 SGHNT, CDR2 YYREEE (reference sequence). CDR3 amino acids: CASSLSPNTYEQYF. The CDR3 nucleotides are TGTGCCAGCAGCCTCAGTCCCAATACCTACGAGCAGTACTTC.

CDR3 in amino acids: CASSFWGNEKLFF. DNA of the CDR3: TGTGCCAGCAGCTTTTGGGGAAACGAAAAACTGTTTTTT. The chain employs TRBV5-5 and TRBJ1-4, with D hard to call. The CDR3 is 13 residues long. Trimming removed 2 bases from V and 8 bases from J, with 10 bases in between. Germline CDR1 reads SGHKS; CDR2 reads YYEKEE (reference sequence).

The genes are TRBV5-1 and TRBJ2-3; D gene unclear. Trimming pared 0 bases from V and 0 bases from J, leaving 2 bases between. Germline V gives CDR1 SGHRS, CDR2 YFSETQ. This CDR3 has 13 residues. The CDR3 coding sequence is TGCGCCAGCAGCTTGGGCAGCACAGATACGCAGTATTTT. Translated: CASSLGSTDTQYF.

This clone was seen once. This chain links TRBV12-5 with TRBJ2-1; D not resolved. Germline CDR1 LGHNT, CDR2 FRNRAP. V lost 0 bases, J lost 0 bases, and 6 bases lay in between. The CDR3 spans 15 residues. CDR3 sequence: CASGLVRSSYNEQFF. In DNA form, the CDR3 reads TGTGCTAGTGGTTTGGTCAGGAGCTCCTACAATGAGCAGTTCTTC. Full variable domain (remainder filled in from reference TRBV12-5 and TRBJ2-1): DARVTQTPRHKVTEMGQEVTMRCQPILGHNTVFWYRQTMMQGLELLAYFRNRAPLDDSGMPKDRFSAEMPDATLATLKIQPSEPRDSAVYFCASGLVRSSYNEQFFGPGTRLTVL.

The rearrangement links TRBV28 to TRBJ2-1; 11 positions agree with TRBD1. The CDR3 loop spans 14 amino acids. The V and J ends lost 2 bases and 6 bases, in that order; junction bases with no gene match: 0. From germline, CDR1 is MDHEN and CDR2 SYDVKM. The CDR3: CASSLGQGANEQFF. For the CDR3, the DNA is TGTGCCAGCAGTTTAGGACAGGGGGCCAATGAGCAGTTCTTC.

The rearrangement joins TRBV7-2 to TRBJ1-5, with D uncertain. Per germline, CDR1 SGHTA and CDR2 FQGNSA. V lost 3 bases and J lost 4, with 13 bases in between. CDR3 size: 15 residues. As DNA, the CDR3 is TGTGCCAGCAGCTTTTCCCACGGTGAAAATCAGCCCCAGCATTTT. Its translation is CASSFSHGENQPQHF.

The chain recombines TRBV28 with TRBJ2-3; tentatively, D is TRBD2 (5 bases). The ends were cut back, 9 bases at V and 1 base at J, with 11 bases in the middle. CDR1 MDHEN and CDR2 SYDVKM come from the germline V gene. The CDR3 consists of 13 residues. In DNA, the CDR3 is TGTGCCAGTCGTGGGAGCGGCACAGATACGCAGTATTTT. Encoded protein: CASRGSGTDTQYF. Full variable domain (outside the CDR3, taken from reference TRBV28 and TRBJ2-3): DVKVTQSSRYLVKRTGEKVFLECVQDMDHENMFWYRQDPGLGLRLIYFSYDVKMKEKGDIPEGYSVSREKKERFSLILESASTNQTSMYLCASRGSGTDTQYFGPGTRLTVL.

The gene calls are TRBV6-5 and TRBJ2-1; TRBD2 aligns across 14 bases. This CDR3 has 13 residues. CDR1 is MNHEY and CDR2 is SVGAGI in the germline V gene. V was pared by 8 bases and J by 7 bases, with 1 base of the junction left unmatched. This chain's CDR3 is CASRTSGRNEQFF. Written as DNA, the CDR3 is TGTGCCAGCCGGACTAGCGGGAGGAATGAGCAGTTCTTC.

The V and J genes are TRBV5-1 and TRBJ1-1; TRBD1 aligns across 7 bases. This CDR3 is built from 15 residues. The V gene end was trimmed by 4 bases and the J gene end by 1 base; junction bases not matched to a gene: 7. In germline, CDR1 is SGHRS, CDR2 YFSETQ. The CDR3 reads CASSPRQGRNTEAFF. DNA for the CDR3: TGCGCCAGCAGCCCTAGACAGGGTCGGAACACTGAAGCTTTCTTT.

The rearrangement uses TRBV11-2 and TRBJ2-3; no firm D call. Germline V gene sequence: CDR1 SGHAT, CDR2 FQNNGV. V dropped 3 bases and J dropped 5 bases, with 6 bases sitting between them. This CDR3 region has 12 residues. The CDR3, as DNA: TGTGCCAGCAGCTTTGACGGAGATACGCAGTATTTT. Residues: CASSFDGDTQYF.

This chain uses TRBV18 with TRBJ2-7; D not resolved. The CDR3 sequence is 10 residues long. Germline V gene data show CDR1 as KGHSH and CDR2 as LQKENI. With 4 bases removed from V and 3 bases from J, the gap between germline ends came to 1 base. The CDR3 sequence is CASSLYEQYF. CDR3 DNA: TGTGCCAGCTCACTCTACGAGCAGTACTTC.

V and J are TRBV6-5 and TRBJ2-2, with TRBD2 identical over 9 bases. This CDR3 comprises 14 residues. The germline gives CDR1 MNHEY, CDR2 SVGAGI. V lost 6 bases, J lost 1 base, and 0 bases stayed unmatched. The CDR3 DNA sequence: TGTGCCAGCAGGACTAGCGGGAACACCGGGGAGCTGTTTTTT. Translating gives CASRTSGNTGELFF.

The gene calls are TRBV6-5 and TRBJ2-7, with unresolved D. The length of the CDR3 is 13 residues. Per the germline V gene, CDR1 is MNHEY and CDR2 is SVGAGI. V shed 5 bases and J shed 5 bases, with 13 bases lying between them. CDR3 coding DNA: TGTGCCAGCAGTACCTACCCACGGGACGAGCAGTACTTC. It translates to CASSTYPRDEQYF.

This clone was found once. The chain recombines TRBV7-2 with TRBJ2-5; D gene unclear. Gene TRBJ2-7 matches the end of the DNA better, so the J call may be wrong. This CDR3 spans 14 amino acids. CDR1 and CDR2 from the germline V gene are SGHTA and FQGNSA. The CDR3: CASSLASGGYEQYF. The CDR3 DNA reads TGTGCCAGCAGCTTAGCGTCAGGTGGCTACGAGCAGTACTTC.

CDR3 sequence reads: CASSQDPIGTSGGNEQFF. DNA of the CDR3: TGCGCCAGCAGCCAAGATCCGATCGGGACTAGCGGAGGGAATGAGCAGTTCTTC. The chain is built from TRBV4-3 and TRBJ2-1; TRBD2 agrees at 11 bases. This CDR3 comprises 18 residues. The germline CDR1 and CDR2 sequences are LGHNA and YSLEER. J gave up 7 bases and V 0 bases, and 11 bases lay outside the gene matches.

The chain recombines TRBV5-1 with TRBJ2-2; D gene ambiguous. The CDR3 sequence is 16 residues long. Germline CDR1 reads SGHRS; CDR2 reads YFSETQ. Trimming left V 5 bases short and J 0 bases short, with 14 bases between. In DNA, the CDR3 is TGCGCCAGCAGTCTGGAACTTTTCGCGAACACCGGGGAGCTGTTTTTT. Translation: CASSLELFANTGELFF.

This clone came up once. The rearrangement links TRBV5-1 to TRBJ2-3; D remains ambiguous. Looked up from germline, CDR1 is SGHRS and CDR2 is YFSETQ. CDR3 length equals 13 residues. The ends were cut back, 0 bases at V and 2 bases at J, with 4 bases in the middle. CDR3 coding DNA: TGCGCCAGCAGCTTGGGACACACAGATACGCAGTATTTT. Protein sequence: CASSLGHTDTQYF.

J is TRBJ2-1 and V is TRBV10-3; tentatively, D is TRBD1 (6 bases). This CDR3 has 16 residues. Germline lookup yields CDR1 ENHRY and CDR2 SYGVKD. V dropped 2 bases and J dropped 2 bases, with 13 bases sitting between them. Written as DNA, the CDR3 is TGTGCCATCAGTGAGCAGGGGACAATTCCCTACAATGAGCAGTTCTTC. Its translation is CAISEQGTIPYNEQFF.

The chain recombines TRBV5-1 with TRBJ2-2; TRBD2 matches at 11 bases. Per the germline V gene, CDR1 is SGHRS and CDR2 is YFSETQ. This CDR3 region has 18 residues. V shed 0 bases, J shed 5 bases, and the junction held 9 bases outside the gene matches. The DNA of the CDR3 is TGCGCCAGCAGCTTGGAATCCCTTCGACTAGCGGGGACCGGGGAGCTGTTTTTT. Protein sequence: CASSLESLRLAGTGELFF.

V usage is TRBV6-5 and J usage is TRBJ1-1, with D possibly matching TRBD1 (5 bases). Looked up from germline, CDR1 is MNHEY and CDR2 is SVGAGI. The CDR3 spans 14 residues. The V and J ends lost 5 bases and 2 bases respectively, with 12 bases between them. CDR3 DNA sequence: TGTGCCAGCAGTGCGGGACGGCAAAACACTGAAGCTTTCTTT. It specifies CASSAGRQNTEAFF.

The chain employs TRBV4-1 and TRBJ1-6, with 9 bases matching TRBD1. With 2 bases clipped from V and 7 bases from J, the junction kept 0 bases outside the gene matches. The CDR3 covers 14 residues. Looked up from germline, CDR1 is MGHRA and CDR2 is YSYEKL. This chain's CDR3 is CASSQTGGNSPLHF. CDR3 DNA sequence: TGCGCCAGCAGCCAAACAGGGGGCAATTCACCCCTCCACTTT.

The chain carries TRBV18 and TRBJ2-1; the match to TRBD2 covers 15 bases. This CDR3 has 16 amino acids. CDR1 KGHSH and CDR2 LQKENI come from the germline V gene. The J segment lost 6 bases and the V segment lost 3 bases, leaving 3 bases of the junction unmatched. DNA of the CDR3: TGTGCCAGCTCACCCCGGACTAGCGGGAGGGCCAATGAGCAGTTCTTC. As protein: CASSPRTSGRANEQFF. Variable domain in full (rest from reference TRBV18 and TRBJ2-1): NAGVMQNPRHLVRRRGQEARLRCSPMKGHSHVYWYRQLPEEGLKFMVYLQKENIIDESGMPKERFSAEFPKEGPSILRIQQVVRGDSAAYFCASSPRTSGRANEQFFGPGTRLTVL.

The CDR3 region has the DNA TGTGCCAGCAGTGAATTCCACGGGGGGGCCTACAATGAGCAGTTCTTC. This gives the protein CASSEFHGGAYNEQFF. The chain recombines TRBV25-1 with TRBJ2-1; 8 positions agree with TRBD2. Germline CDR1 MGHDK, CDR2 SYGVNS. Germline trimming cut 1 base from V and 2 bases from J; bases unmatched to any gene: 4. This CDR3 is built from 16 residues.